Listed here are 22 T cell receptor beta chains from one sample, sequenced in a study of follicular helper T cells after annual influenza vaccination. Clones were read by immunoSEQ multiplex PCR, and TCRdb kept only the in-frame ones, dropping some. The sample lists thousands of clones, approximately 83% occurring once. The time point: 2015-2016 season, pre-vaccination. This material consisted of CXCR5+ CD38- circulating T follicular helper cells from blood, taken on the day of influenza vaccination. Subset described: circulating Tfh, non-naive CD4+CXCR5+PD-1+ (ICOS+CD38+ or ICOS-CD38-). The origin of the receptors is an adult who received the influenza vaccine.

CDR3: CSAGVLPGGPDTQYF. The CDR3 DNA reads TGCAGCGCCGGAGTTCTGCCGGGGGGGCCAGATACGCAGTATTTT. V and J are TRBV29-1 and TRBJ2-3, with TRBD2 identical over 8 bases. The trim removed 7 bases at V and 4 bases at J, leaving 13 bases unmatched. The CDR3 is made up of 15 amino acids. Germline CDR1 reads SQVTM; CDR2 reads ANQGSEA.

The CDR3 DNA reads TGTGCCAGCAGTGACTTCTCTTCAGCGACCAATGAGCAGTTCTTC. This sequence encodes CASSDFSSATNEQFF. This chain joins TRBV28 and TRBJ2-1; unclear D gene. Trimming left V 5 bases short and J 6 bases short, with 17 bases between. The germline CDR1 and CDR2 sequences are MDHEN and SYDVKM. The CDR3 spans 15 residues.

The chain employs TRBV6-5 and TRBJ2-7; 12 bases agree with TRBD2. CDR1 is MNHEY, CDR2 SVGAGI, per germline. The CDR3 has 15 residues. The V segment lost 5 bases and the J segment 2 bases; nucleotides outside the gene matches: 4. This CDR3 reads CASSKTSGSTYEQYF. CDR3 DNA: TGTGCCAGCAGTAAGACTAGCGGGAGCACCTACGAGCAGTACTTC.

This chain joins TRBV7-9 and TRBJ1-1; D unresolved. Trimming pared 4 bases from V and 2 bases from J, leaving 11 bases between. Germline values: CDR1 SEHNR, CDR2 FQNEAQ (reference sequence). The CDR3 contains 14 residues. CDR3 sequence (DNA): TGTGCCAGCAGCTATGCAAAACAAAACACTGAAGCTTTCTTT. Translation: CASSYAKQNTEAFF.

V gene TRBV6-1 combines with J gene TRBJ1-2; 8 bases fit TRBD1. V lost 5 bases to trimming and J lost 5 bases; unmatched junction nucleotides: 7. Germline CDR1 reads MNHNS; CDR2 reads SASEGT. The CDR3 is 14 amino acids. The DNA of the CDR3 is TGTGCCAGCAGTCGGCAGGGGGCTGGTTATGGCTACACCTTC. Protein product: CASSRQGAGYGYTF.

The rearrangement uses TRBV29-1 and TRBJ2-7; D unresolved. This CDR3 has 12 residues. Germline loops: CDR1 SQVTM, CDR2 ANQGSEA. Trimming removed 4 bases at V and 6 bases at J, with 13 bases between. CDR3 sequence (DNA): TGCAGCGTTGGTTGGGGTCAAGGCGAGCAGTACTTC. Amino acids: CSVGWGQGEQYF.

The chain recombines TRBV29-1 with TRBJ2-5; perhaps D is TRBD1 or TRBD2 (6 bases each). The CDR3 loop spans 12 amino acids. V was cut by 7 bases and J by 1 base, with 10 bases left in between. Germline CDR1 and CDR2: SQVTM and ANQGSEA. The CDR3 DNA follows: TGCAGCGGGGGGGACACCCAAGAGACCCAGTACTTC. It yields the protein CSGGDTQETQYF.

V and J are TRBV5-5 and TRBJ2-3; TRBD1 matches 7 bases. The V gene end was trimmed by 4 bases and the J gene end by 2 bases; junction bases not matched to a gene: 4. Germline values: CDR1 SGHKS, CDR2 YYEKEE (reference sequence). This CDR3 is 14 amino acids long. CDR3 DNA sequence: TGTGCCAGCAGCGTCGGGACAGCCACAGATACGCAGTATTTT. Its translation is CASSVGTATDTQYF.

V usage is TRBV7-9 and J usage is TRBJ2-7; 7 positions match TRBD2. V lost 5 bases, J lost 2 bases, and 3 bases stayed unmatched. Germline assignment: CDR1 SEHNR and CDR2 FQNEAQ (reference sequence). CDR3 length: 13 residues. CDR3 protein: CASSPAGPYEQYF. In DNA, the CDR3 is TGTGCCAGCAGCCCAGCGGGACCCTACGAGCAGTACTTC.

This clone was picked up one time. This chain uses TRBV4-2 with TRBJ2-3; D unresolved. Germline V gives CDR1 LGHNA, CDR2 YNFKEQ. Trimming stripped 1 base from V and 4 bases from J, with 12 bases between. This CDR3 region has 15 residues. The CDR3 DNA reads TGTGCCAGCAGCCAAGGTGGTAGTAGGGCAGATACGCAGTATTTT. Protein product: CASSQGGSRADTQYF.

The chain uses TRBV6-1 and TRBJ2-1, with 7 bases matching TRBD1. V shed 7 bases, J shed 2 bases, and the junction held 8 bases outside the gene matches. Germline CDR1 MNHNS, CDR2 SASEGT. This CDR3 is built from 15 residues. CDR3 in DNA: TGTGCCAGCACTTGGGACAGTATGACCTACAATGAGCAGTTCTTC. Its protein is CASTWDSMTYNEQFF.

This clone was counted between two and nine times. CDR3 sequence (DNA): TGTGCCACCAGCAGGGGACAAACTGGAAACACCATATATTTT. This encodes CATSRGQTGNTIYF. This chain joins TRBV15 and TRBJ1-3, with D perhaps TRBD1 (6 bases). In germline, CDR1 is LNHNV, CDR2 YYDKDF (reference sequence). Trimming left V 3 bases short and J 2 bases short, with 8 bases between. The CDR3 is 14 amino acids. Full variable domain (missing parts from reference TRBV15 and TRBJ1-3): DAMVIQNPRYQVTQFGKPVTLSCSQTLNHNVMYWYQQKSSQAPKLLFHYYDKDFNNEADTPDNFQSRRPNTSFCFLDIRSPGLGDTAMYLCATSRGQTGNTIYFGEGSWLTVV.

This clone is hyperexpanded. CDR3 sequence (DNA): TGCGCCAGCAGCTTGGAGCGCGGGACCGCCTATGGCTACACCTTC. Amino acids: CASSLERGTAYGYTF. V gene TRBV5-1 combines with J gene TRBJ1-2, with D possibly being TRBD1 (5 bases). Germline loops: CDR1 SGHRS, CDR2 YFSETQ. The CDR3 extends over 15 amino acids. V lost 0 bases and J 4 bases, leaving 13 bases between the germline ends.

This clone was counted a few times. The chain combines TRBV6-5 with TRBJ2-1; no reliable D call. Trimming left V 7 bases short and J 7 bases short, with 8 bases between. The CDR3 spans 11 residues. CDR1 is MNHEY, CDR2 SVGAGI, per germline. The CDR3 region has the DNA TGTGCCAGCATGCTACGAAATGAGCAGTTCTTC. This gives the protein CASMLRNEQFF.

The V call is TRBV7-8, the J call TRBJ1-2; the D is unclear. The CDR3 length is 12 residues. Trimming shortened V by 5 bases and J by 4 bases, and 8 bases separated the two germline ends. The germline gives CDR1 SGHVS, CDR2 FQNEAQ. The CDR3 sequence: CASSQATYGYTF. CDR3 coding DNA: TGTGCCAGCAGCCAAGCCACCTATGGCTACACCTTC.

The chain employs TRBV4-1 and TRBJ1-6; no clear D. Germline CDR1 and CDR2: MGHRA and YSYEKL. Trimming cost V 10 bases and J 3 bases, with 19 bases left between them. The length of the CDR3 is 16 residues. CDR3 region: CANTTRGKGYNSPLHF. The CDR3 DNA follows: TGCGCCAACACGACGCGGGGAAAAGGCTATAATTCACCCCTCCACTTT.

This clone has just one count. This sequence joins TRBV11-2 and TRBJ2-5; TRBD2 matches 7 bases. Per germline, CDR1 SGHAT and CDR2 FQNNGV. V trimming: 5 bases; J trimming: 4 bases; junction bases outside the gene matches: 4. The CDR3 runs to 13 residues. This CDR3 is CASSQTSVETQYF. CDR3 DNA: TGTGCCAGCAGCCAAACTAGCGTAGAGACCCAGTACTTC.

This chain links TRBV5-1 with TRBJ1-1, with D possibly TRBD1 on 5 matching bases. Looked up from germline, CDR1 is SGHRS and CDR2 is YFSETQ. The CDR3 has 15 residues. V was trimmed by 3 bases and J by 1 base, leaving 13 bases between them. CDR3 DNA: TGCGCCAGCAGCTCAGCGAGGGGTGCGAACACTGAAGCTTTCTTT. This sequence encodes CASSSARGANTEAFF.

The V call is TRBV30, the J call TRBJ1-1; TRBD1 agrees at 9 bases. With V trimmed by 2 bases and J by 11 bases, 6 bases remained unmatched. Germline loops: CDR1 GTSNPN, CDR2 SVGIG (reference sequence). CDR3 length equals 12 residues. CDR3 sequence (DNA): TGTGCCTGGAGTCCCTGGGACAGGGCGGCTTTCTTT. Translated: CAWSPWDRAAFF.

This clone turned up a few times. The chain links TRBV19 to TRBJ1-2; D not resolved. V lost 9 bases and J lost 8, with 13 bases in between. This CDR3 is built from 11 residues. Looked up from germline, CDR1 is LNHDA and CDR2 is SQIVND (reference sequence). The CDR3 nucleotides are TGTGCCAGCCGACGGGTCGGAGGCTACACCTTC. As protein: CASRRVGGYTF.

The V call is TRBV5-5, the J call TRBJ1-5, with D unresolved. CDR3 size: 13 residues. Germline V gives CDR1 SGHKS, CDR2 YYEKEE (reference sequence). Trimming left V 3 bases short and J 6 bases short, with 10 bases between. The CDR3 DNA is TGTGCCAGCAGCTCTAATCATGGTCAGCCCCAGCATTTT. Residues: CASSSNHGQPQHF.

The CDR3 protein is CASSTPGQGLYEQYF. For the CDR3, the DNA is TGTGCCAGTAGTACACCGGGACAGGGTTTATACGAGCAGTACTTC. This chain uses TRBV19 with TRBJ2-7, with 9 bases lining up with TRBD1. CDR3 size: 15 residues. Looked up from germline, CDR1 is LNHDA and CDR2 is SQIVND (reference sequence). Trimming at V came to 4 bases and at J to 4 bases, leaving 8 bases not matched to a gene.